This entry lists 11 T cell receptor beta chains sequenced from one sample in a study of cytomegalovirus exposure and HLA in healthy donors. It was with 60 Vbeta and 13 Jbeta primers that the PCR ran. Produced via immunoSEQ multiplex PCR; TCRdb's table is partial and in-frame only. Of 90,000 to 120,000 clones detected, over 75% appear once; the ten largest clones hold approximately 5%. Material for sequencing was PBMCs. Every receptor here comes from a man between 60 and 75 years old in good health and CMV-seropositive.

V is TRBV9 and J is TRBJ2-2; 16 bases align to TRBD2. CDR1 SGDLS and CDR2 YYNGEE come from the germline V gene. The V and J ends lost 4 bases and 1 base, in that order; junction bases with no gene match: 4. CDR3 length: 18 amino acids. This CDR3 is CASSIGTSGGVNTGELFF. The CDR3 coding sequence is TGTGCCAGCAGCATCGGGACTAGCGGGGGGGTGAACACCGGGGAGCTGTTTTTT.

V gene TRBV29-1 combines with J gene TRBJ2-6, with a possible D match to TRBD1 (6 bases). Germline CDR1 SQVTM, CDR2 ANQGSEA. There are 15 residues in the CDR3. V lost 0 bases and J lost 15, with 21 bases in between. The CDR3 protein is CSVEDPGQSLLRLTF. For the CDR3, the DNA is TGCAGCGTTGAAGATCCGGGACAATCCCTCTTGCGCCTGACTTTC.

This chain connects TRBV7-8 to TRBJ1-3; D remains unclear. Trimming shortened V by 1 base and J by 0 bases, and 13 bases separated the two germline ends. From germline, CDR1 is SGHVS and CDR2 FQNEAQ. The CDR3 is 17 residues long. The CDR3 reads CASSLDFAGTSGNTIYF. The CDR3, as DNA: TGTGCCAGCAGCTTAGACTTCGCGGGCACCTCTGGAAACACCATATATTTT.

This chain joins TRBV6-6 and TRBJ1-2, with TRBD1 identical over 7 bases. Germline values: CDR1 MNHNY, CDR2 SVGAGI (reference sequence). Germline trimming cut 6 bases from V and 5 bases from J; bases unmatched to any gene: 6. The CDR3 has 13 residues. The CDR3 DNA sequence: TGTGCCAGCAGGGCTGGGACAGCGTATGGCTACACCTTC. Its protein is CASRAGTAYGYTF.

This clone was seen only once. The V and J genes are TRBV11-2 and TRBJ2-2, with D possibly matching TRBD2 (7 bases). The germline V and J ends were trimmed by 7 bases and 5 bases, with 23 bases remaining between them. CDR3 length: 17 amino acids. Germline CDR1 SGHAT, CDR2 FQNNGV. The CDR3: CASTQGAGAYPTGELFF. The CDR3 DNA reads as TGTGCCAGCACTCAAGGGGCGGGGGCCTACCCGACCGGGGAGCTGTTTTTT.

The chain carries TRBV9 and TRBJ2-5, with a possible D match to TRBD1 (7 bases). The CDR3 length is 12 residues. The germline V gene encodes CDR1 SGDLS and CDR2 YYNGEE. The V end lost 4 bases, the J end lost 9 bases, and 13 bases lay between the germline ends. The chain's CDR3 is CASSSQGEAQYF. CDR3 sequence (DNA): TGTGCCAGCAGCTCCCAGGGGGAGGCCCAGTACTTC.

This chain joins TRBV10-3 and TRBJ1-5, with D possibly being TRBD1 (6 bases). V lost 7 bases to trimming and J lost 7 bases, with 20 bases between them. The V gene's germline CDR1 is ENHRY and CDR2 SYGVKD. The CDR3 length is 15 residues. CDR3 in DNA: TGTGCCATCAATCATACAGGGAGAGAGCGACAGCCCCAGCATTTT. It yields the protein CAINHTGRERQPQHF.

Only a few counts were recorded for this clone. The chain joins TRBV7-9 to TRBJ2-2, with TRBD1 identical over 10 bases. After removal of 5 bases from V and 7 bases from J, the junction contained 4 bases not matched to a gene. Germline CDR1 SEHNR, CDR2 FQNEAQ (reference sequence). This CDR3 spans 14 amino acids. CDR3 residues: CASSGTGVNGELFF. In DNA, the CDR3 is TGTGCCAGCAGCGGGACAGGGGTTAACGGGGAGCTGTTTTTT.

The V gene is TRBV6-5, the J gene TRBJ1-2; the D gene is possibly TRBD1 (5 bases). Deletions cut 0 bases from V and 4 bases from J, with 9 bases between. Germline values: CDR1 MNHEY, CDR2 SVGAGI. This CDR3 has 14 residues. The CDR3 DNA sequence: TGTGCCAGCAGTTACTCGGACGGGGGCTATGGCTACACCTTC. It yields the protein CASSYSDGGYGYTF.

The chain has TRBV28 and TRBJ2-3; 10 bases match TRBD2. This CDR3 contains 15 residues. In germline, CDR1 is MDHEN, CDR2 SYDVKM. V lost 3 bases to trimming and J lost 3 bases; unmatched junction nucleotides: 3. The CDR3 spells CASSFRTSGTDTQYF. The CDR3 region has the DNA TGTGCCAGCAGTTTTCGGACTAGCGGTACAGATACGCAGTATTTT. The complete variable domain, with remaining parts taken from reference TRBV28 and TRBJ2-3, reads DVKVTQSSRYLVKRTGEKVFLECVQDMDHENMFWYRQDPGLGLRLIYFSYDVKMKEKGDIPEGYSVSREKKERFSLILESASTNQTSMYLCASSFRTSGTDTQYFGPGTRLTVL.

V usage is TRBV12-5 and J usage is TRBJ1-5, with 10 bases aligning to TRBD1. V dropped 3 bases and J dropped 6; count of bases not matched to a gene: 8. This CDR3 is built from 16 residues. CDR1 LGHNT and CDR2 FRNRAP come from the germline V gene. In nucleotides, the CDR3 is TGTGCTAGTGGTTTTAGGACAGGGGGATTTGGTCAGCCCCAGCATTTT. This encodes CASGFRTGGFGQPQHF.